This TCR beta chain was sequenced in a study of shared clonotypes between healthy human individuals (dated by TCRdb to about 2020). Regarding the research as a whole: A couple of women and a few men aged 18 to 49 years were included in the cohort. For each donor, CD4 naive and CD4 memory were each run on three plates, CD8 naive on two plates, and CD8 memory on one plate. The study deeply sequenced blood TCR repertoires of several healthy adults to estimate repertoire size and the extent of clonotype sharing between individuals. Libraries were prepared and TCR repertoires were sequenced by different laboratories using diverse techniques, in order to increase sequencing depth and limit assay-specific biases. Per donor, leukapheresis produced somewhere between about 0.9 and 9 billion PBMCs.

Using the deep immunoSEQ assay, multiplex PCR amplified TCR CDR3 regions from genomic DNA. For each cell subset, the extracted genomic DNA was distributed evenly across all wells of several immunoSEQ 96-well plates, and each plate served as one replicate. Each replicate PCR for sorted subsets received about 220 ng genomic DNA, equal to tens of thousands of T cell genomes. Purified libraries were measured with a Qubit 3.0 fluorometer, size-checked on a Bioanalyzer 2100, and measured again with the KAPA Library Quantification kit. A separate single-read 150-cycle Illumina NextSeq 550 flow cell was used to sequence each immunoSEQ 96-well plate. Per the authors' processing: Because the immunoSEQ output included only junctional sequences and no quality scores, the filtering could not be the same as the filtering used for full-length reads. Sequences were annotated with PyIR, a Python wrapper for IgBLAST v1.9, and V/J genes and CDR3 were assigned using IMGT germline references. Reads with weak V/J assignments (E-value above 1e-6), missing CDR3, stop codons, out-of-frame junctions, or ambiguous translated residues were removed. V3J clonotypes were defined by identical inferred V gene, J gene, and CDR3 amino acid sequence. To compute the percentage overlap between repertoires, the number of shared unique clonotypes was divided by the size of the smaller repertoire. Repertoire richness was assessed with RTK rarefaction, the Chao1 estimator, and Recon v2.1 estimates of unobserved clonotypes. Generation probabilities for all TCRbeta clonotypes obtained by the gDNA method from a handful of donors were computed using OLGA. Entries here come from immuneACCESS through TCRdb and include only in-frame sequences with V and J called. Some clones fail to appear in such tables; in the studies checked, an unresolved V gene covers under half of the shortfall, and the cause of the remainder is unknown. V and J calls plus clone size are reproduced from that table; the DNA served to infer D and trimming. This sample comprises about 2.4 million clones, more than 80% of them detected only once. Around 0.14% of the sample lies in the top ten.

The research as a whole found: Sampling was restricted to blood, and TCR repertoires in tissue are likely to differ from TCR repertoires in blood. The genetic and exposure-history diversity represented was limited by the small number of donors. Higher generation probabilities were observed for clonotypes shared by all four sorted-subset donors than for non-shared clonotypes. Estimated clonotype richness was generally larger for naive than for memory subsets. Pairwise subsampling led to the expectation that sequencing depth would affect the degree of clonotype sharing among donors. Across a few donors, approximately 5% of naive CD4, roughly 3.5% of naive CD8, approximately 2.5% of memory CD4, and under 0.45% of memory CD8 clonotypes were shared. Incomplete sequencing was indicated by rarefaction of sorted-subset datasets, despite the large sequencing depth.

The donors were healthy, HIV-negative adults with no recently reported acute infections or vaccinations. Every donor was a Caucasian adult residing in Nashville, Tennessee, USA. CD4+ T cells were enriched through magnetic negative selection, after which naive cells were positively selected on CD45RA and the remaining negative fraction served as the memory subset. Blood was obtained by leukapheresis, after which PBMCs were separated by Ficoll-Histopaque density gradient centrifugation and cryopreserved in liquid nitrogen vapor phase. Analytical flow cytometry was used to check the purity and quantity of each magnetically sorted T cell population. Genomic DNA was isolated from every sorted fraction and measured by UV absorbance on a Nanodrop 2000c. Trimming removed 1 base from V and 5 bases from J, leaving 9 bases between the germline ends. The CDR3 runs 14 amino acids, cysteine and phenylalanine included. Only the CDR3 portion is preserved as DNA: 42 bases, with reading frame beginning at the first base. According to the germline V gene, CDR1 reads MGHRA and CDR2 reads YSYEKL.

For this clone: The clone's antigen remains unknown. Base qualities were left out, and no much larger clone turns up one base away.

The rearranged segments are TRBV4-1 and TRBJ1-5; the D region possibly corresponds to TRBD1 (6 bases align). The sequence was collected from a man between 18 and 29 years old in good health. Sequenced input: naive CD4+ T cells sorted from blood. The sample's cell subset or site label is to be understood as: CD45RA+ positively selected. For the CDR3, the sequence is CASSQGGADQPQHF. The nucleotide sequence reads TGCGCCAGCAGCCAAGGGGGGGCAGATCAGCCCCAGCATTTT.